What follows are 12 T cell receptor beta chains derived from one specimen sequenced in a study of cytomegalovirus exposure and HLA in healthy donors (TCRdb year 2017). Receptor amplification or capture employed the immunoSEQ multiplex PCR assay. A mixture of 60 forward primers for TCR Vbeta segments and 13 reverse primers for TCR Jbeta segments was used in the multiplex PCR. This is the immuneACCESS table as TCRdb keeps it, with only in-frame sequences that have V and J called. A part of the clones is gone; compared with another copy, unresolved V genes explain less than half, and the rest is unexplained. The sample contains around 130,000 clones, approximately 70% of them found a single time. The top ten constitute 1.5% of the sample. Sequenced sample: PBMCs. Receptor source: a man younger than 35 in good health and CMV-seronegative.

The chain combines TRBV9 with TRBJ2-2, with TRBD2 matching over 12 bases. Germline V gene sequence: CDR1 SGDLS, CDR2 YYNGEE. The junction had 17 bases not matched to a gene; V was cut back by 3 bases and J by 2 bases. The CDR3 has 21 residues. CDR3 in amino acids: CASSGGGRQRGLAGNTGELFF. The CDR3 DNA reads TGTGCCAGCAGCGGGGGGGGACGGCAAAGAGGACTAGCGGGAAACACCGGGGAGCTGTTTTTT.

The sample holds a few counts of this clone. This chain connects TRBV6-6 to TRBJ2-7; no clear D. Germline loops: CDR1 MNHNY, CDR2 SVGAGI (reference sequence). Deletions cut 2 bases from V and 5 bases from J, with 19 bases between. This CDR3 comprises 16 residues. The CDR3 DNA follows: TGTGCCAGCAGTTACCCTGTCGACACACCCGCCCACGAGCAGTACTTC. Translating it yields CASSYPVDTPAHEQYF.

The rearrangement joins TRBV29-1 to TRBJ1-2; 8 bases are a match to TRBD1. Germline assignment: CDR1 SQVTM and CDR2 ANQGSEA. Trimming cost V 6 bases and J 7 bases; bases outside gene matches: 4. The CDR3 is 11 residues long. Here the CDR3 reads CSVTGERGYTF. CDR3 nucleotides: TGCAGCGTGACAGGGGAACGTGGCTACACCTTC.

The CDR3 DNA follows: TGTGCCAGCAGTGAAGCGGGGCCTCAAGAGACCCAGTACTTC. It encodes CASSEAGPQETQYF. The gene calls are TRBV9 and TRBJ2-5; 7 nucleotides line up with TRBD2. This CDR3 has 14 amino acids. V lost 5 bases, J lost 2 bases, and 6 bases stayed unmatched. Germline loops: CDR1 SGDLS, CDR2 YYNGEE. Supplemented by reference TRBV9 and TRBJ2-5, the full variable domain reads DSGVTQTPKHLITATGQRVTLRCSPRSGDLSVYWYQQSLDQGLQFLIQYYNGEERAKGNILERFSAQQFPDLHSELNLSSLELGDSALYFCASSEAGPQETQYFGPGTRLLVL.

This clone was seen a handful of times. The V and J genes are TRBV5-4 and TRBJ2-1; D is possibly TRBD2 (6 bases). The CDR3 is made up of 12 amino acids. V was clipped by 4 bases and J by 9 bases, with 11 bases between them. The V gene's germline CDR1 is SGHNT and CDR2 YYREEE (reference sequence). This CDR3 reads CASSGAAGEQFF. The CDR3, as DNA: TGTGCCAGCAGCGGTGCAGCGGGTGAGCAGTTCTTC.

A few counts support this clone. CDR3 nucleotides: TGTGCCAGCAGTTTAATCAGGGGAAGTAAGGACGAGCAGTACTTC. Translated: CASSLIRGSKDEQYF. The chain has TRBV27 and TRBJ2-7, with D perhaps TRBD1 (6 bases). The CDR3 length is 15 residues. Germline lookup yields CDR1 MNHEY and CDR2 SMNVEV (reference sequence). Trimming stripped 2 bases from V and 5 bases from J, with 16 bases between.

The rearrangement links TRBV13 to TRBJ2-3; D not resolved. CDR3 length equals 15 residues. Germline CDR1 PRHDT, CDR2 FYEKMQ (reference sequence). Trimming took 2 bases from V and 3 from J, leaving 12 bases between them. The CDR3 sequence is CASSLQVERTDTQYF. In DNA, the CDR3 is TGTGCCAGCAGCTTACAGGTAGAAAGGACAGATACGCAGTATTTT.

The rearrangement links TRBV6-5 to TRBJ1-3, with 7 bases that match TRBD1. The CDR3 has 16 amino acids. Trimming removed 0 bases from V and 2 bases from J; junction bases left unmatched: 4. CDR1 is MNHEY and CDR2 is SVGAGI in the germline V gene. The DNA for the CDR3 is TGTGCCAGCAGTTACTCGGGACAGCTCCCTGGAAACACCATATATTTT. This encodes CASSYSGQLPGNTIYF.

The sample holds a few counts of this clone. The chain uses TRBV30 and TRBJ2-3, with TRBD2 matching over 10 bases. J was trimmed by 6 bases and V by 1 base; bases with no gene match: 7. CDR1 is GTSNPN and CDR2 is SVGIG in the germline V gene (reference sequence). The CDR3 sequence is 15 residues long. The CDR3 spells CAWSGASGSSDTQYF. Written as DNA, the CDR3 is TGTGCCTGGAGTGGGGCTAGCGGGAGCTCTGATACGCAGTATTTT.

This sequence joins TRBV6-4 and TRBJ2-1, with 7 bases identical to TRBD1. The CDR3 extends over 14 amino acids. Germline lookup yields CDR1 MRHNA and CDR2 SNTAGT. Trimming took 5 bases from V and 9 from J; bases not matched to a gene: 10. DNA of the CDR3: TGTGCCAGCAGTTTTAGGACAGGATCGGGTGAGCAGTTCTTC. Translating it yields CASSFRTGSGEQFF.

The chain is built from TRBV5-4 and TRBJ2-4, with a possible D match to TRBD2 (5 bases). The germline CDR1 and CDR2 sequences are SGHNT and YYREEE (reference sequence). The V and J ends lost 4 bases and 0 bases respectively, with 14 bases between them. The CDR3 extends over 16 amino acids. The CDR3 DNA reads as TGTGCCAGCAGCGGAGGATCTCGTCTAGCCAAAAACATTCAGTACTTC. It translates to CASSGGSRLAKNIQYF.

The chain carries TRBV2 and TRBJ2-3; TRBD2 agrees at 12 bases. The CDR3 totals 15 residues. CDR1 is SNHLY and CDR2 is FYNNEI in the germline V gene. V lost 3 bases and J lost 4; bases outside the gene matches: 2. DNA for the CDR3: TGTGCCAGCAGTGATACTAGCGGGAGGTCAGATACGCAGTATTTT. Amino acids: CASSDTSGRSDTQYF.